This T cell receptor (beta chain) is drawn from a study of blood T cell repertoires in COVID-19. Whole-study context: COVID-19 samples, acute and convalescent, were from the United States, Italy and Spain. The cDNA or gDNA used as material had been derived from T cells, B-cell-depleted T cells, or PBMCs.

This CDR3 spans 15 amino acids. Germline V lookup: CDR1 SGDLS, CDR2 YYNGEE. Trimming took 0 bases from V and 7 from J; bases not matched to a gene: 7. As processed by the authors: Cell counts per sample came from amplifying reference gene primers. The assay was immunoSEQ multiplex PCR, and TCRdb's table has in-frame clones only and misses some. From that table come the V and J calls and clone size; the DNA was used to work out D and trimming. The sample lists over 300,000 clones, nearly 90% occurring once. The sample consisted of peripheral blood. V usage is TRBV9 and J usage is TRBJ1-3; 7 bases agree with TRBD1. This clonotype originated in a man between 18 and 35 years old with active or convalescent COVID-19. The CDR3 protein is CASSVGFGRGNTIYF. As DNA, the CDR3 is TGTGCCAGCAGCGTAGGATTCGGCAGGGGGAACACCATATATTTT. Variable domain in full (rest from reference TRBV9 and TRBJ1-3): DSGVTQTPKHLITATGQRVTLRCSPRSGDLSVYWYQQSLDQGLQFLIQYYNGEERAKGNILERFSAQQFPDLHSELNLSSLELGDSALYFCASSVGFGRGNTIYFGEGSWLTVV.